This TCR beta chain stems from a study of blood T cell repertoires in COVID-19. The overall study: Donors in the United States, Italy and Spain gave samples during acute or convalescent COVID-19. Sources were T cells, B-cell-depleted T cells, or PBMCs; the material itself was cDNA or gDNA.

The length of the CDR3 is 15 residues. CDR1 and CDR2 (germline): ENHRY, SYGVKD. V was pared by 7 bases and J by 0 bases, with 15 bases between. In the authors' workflow: Estimation of nucleated cell counts relied on the amplification of reference gene primers. The repertoire was sequenced with immunoSEQ multiplex PCR; TCRdb's copy has only in-frame clones and lacks some. The V and J calls and the clone size are those of that table, but D and trimming were determined from the DNA. The sample contains 200,000 to 250,000 clones, 75% to 90% of which appear only once. The chain recombines TRBV10-3 with TRBJ1-1, with no clear D. The sample comprised peripheral blood. The receptor's source is a woman in her thirties or forties with acute or convalescent COVID-19. The CDR3: CAITMVRFLNTEAFF. DNA for the CDR3: TGTGCCATCACGATGGTGAGGTTCCTGAACACTGAAGCTTTCTTT.